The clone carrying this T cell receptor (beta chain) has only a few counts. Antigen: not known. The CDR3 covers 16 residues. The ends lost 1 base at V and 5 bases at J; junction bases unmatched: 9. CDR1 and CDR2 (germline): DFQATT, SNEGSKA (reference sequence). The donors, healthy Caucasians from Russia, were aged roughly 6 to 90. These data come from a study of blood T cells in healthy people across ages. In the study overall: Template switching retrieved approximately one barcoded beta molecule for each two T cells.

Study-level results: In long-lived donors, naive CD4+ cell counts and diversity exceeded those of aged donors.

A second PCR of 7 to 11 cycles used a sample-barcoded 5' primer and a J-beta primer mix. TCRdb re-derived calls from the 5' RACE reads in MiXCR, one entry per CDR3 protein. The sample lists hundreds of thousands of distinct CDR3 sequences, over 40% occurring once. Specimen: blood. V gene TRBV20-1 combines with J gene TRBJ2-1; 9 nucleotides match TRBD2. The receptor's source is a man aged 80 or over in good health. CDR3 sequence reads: CSARGGLAGSDNEQFF. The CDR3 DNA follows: TGCAGTGCTAGAGGCGGTCTAGCGGGATCAGACAATGAGCAGTTCTTC.